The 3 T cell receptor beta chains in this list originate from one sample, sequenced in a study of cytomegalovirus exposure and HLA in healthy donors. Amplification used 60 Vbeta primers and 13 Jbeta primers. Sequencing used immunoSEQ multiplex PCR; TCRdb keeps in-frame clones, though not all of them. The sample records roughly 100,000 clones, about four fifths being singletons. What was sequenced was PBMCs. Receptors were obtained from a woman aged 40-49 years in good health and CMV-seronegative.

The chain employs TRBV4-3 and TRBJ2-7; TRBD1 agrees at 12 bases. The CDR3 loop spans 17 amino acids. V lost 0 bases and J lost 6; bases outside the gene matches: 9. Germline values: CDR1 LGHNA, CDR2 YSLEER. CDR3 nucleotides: TGCGCCAGCAGCCAAGATTCGCCCGGGACAGGGGGCCGCGAGCAGTACTTC. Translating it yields CASSQDSPGTGGREQYF.

The CDR3 sequence: CASNRGINYGYTF. In DNA form, the CDR3 reads TGTGCCAGTAACAGGGGGATTAACTATGGCTACACCTTC. The rearrangement links TRBV19 to TRBJ1-2; TRBD1 matches 8 bases. Germline assignment: CDR1 LNHDA and CDR2 SQIVND (reference sequence). The CDR3 is 13 residues long. The V and J ends lost 7 bases and 1 base, in that order; junction bases with no gene match: 2.

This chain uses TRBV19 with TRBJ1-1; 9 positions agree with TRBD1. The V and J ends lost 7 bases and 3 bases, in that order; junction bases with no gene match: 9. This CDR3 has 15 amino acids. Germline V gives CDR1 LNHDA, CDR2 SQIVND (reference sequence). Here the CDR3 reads CASTIMTGGHTEAFF. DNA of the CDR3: TGTGCCAGTACCATCATGACAGGGGGGCACACTGAAGCTTTCTTT.